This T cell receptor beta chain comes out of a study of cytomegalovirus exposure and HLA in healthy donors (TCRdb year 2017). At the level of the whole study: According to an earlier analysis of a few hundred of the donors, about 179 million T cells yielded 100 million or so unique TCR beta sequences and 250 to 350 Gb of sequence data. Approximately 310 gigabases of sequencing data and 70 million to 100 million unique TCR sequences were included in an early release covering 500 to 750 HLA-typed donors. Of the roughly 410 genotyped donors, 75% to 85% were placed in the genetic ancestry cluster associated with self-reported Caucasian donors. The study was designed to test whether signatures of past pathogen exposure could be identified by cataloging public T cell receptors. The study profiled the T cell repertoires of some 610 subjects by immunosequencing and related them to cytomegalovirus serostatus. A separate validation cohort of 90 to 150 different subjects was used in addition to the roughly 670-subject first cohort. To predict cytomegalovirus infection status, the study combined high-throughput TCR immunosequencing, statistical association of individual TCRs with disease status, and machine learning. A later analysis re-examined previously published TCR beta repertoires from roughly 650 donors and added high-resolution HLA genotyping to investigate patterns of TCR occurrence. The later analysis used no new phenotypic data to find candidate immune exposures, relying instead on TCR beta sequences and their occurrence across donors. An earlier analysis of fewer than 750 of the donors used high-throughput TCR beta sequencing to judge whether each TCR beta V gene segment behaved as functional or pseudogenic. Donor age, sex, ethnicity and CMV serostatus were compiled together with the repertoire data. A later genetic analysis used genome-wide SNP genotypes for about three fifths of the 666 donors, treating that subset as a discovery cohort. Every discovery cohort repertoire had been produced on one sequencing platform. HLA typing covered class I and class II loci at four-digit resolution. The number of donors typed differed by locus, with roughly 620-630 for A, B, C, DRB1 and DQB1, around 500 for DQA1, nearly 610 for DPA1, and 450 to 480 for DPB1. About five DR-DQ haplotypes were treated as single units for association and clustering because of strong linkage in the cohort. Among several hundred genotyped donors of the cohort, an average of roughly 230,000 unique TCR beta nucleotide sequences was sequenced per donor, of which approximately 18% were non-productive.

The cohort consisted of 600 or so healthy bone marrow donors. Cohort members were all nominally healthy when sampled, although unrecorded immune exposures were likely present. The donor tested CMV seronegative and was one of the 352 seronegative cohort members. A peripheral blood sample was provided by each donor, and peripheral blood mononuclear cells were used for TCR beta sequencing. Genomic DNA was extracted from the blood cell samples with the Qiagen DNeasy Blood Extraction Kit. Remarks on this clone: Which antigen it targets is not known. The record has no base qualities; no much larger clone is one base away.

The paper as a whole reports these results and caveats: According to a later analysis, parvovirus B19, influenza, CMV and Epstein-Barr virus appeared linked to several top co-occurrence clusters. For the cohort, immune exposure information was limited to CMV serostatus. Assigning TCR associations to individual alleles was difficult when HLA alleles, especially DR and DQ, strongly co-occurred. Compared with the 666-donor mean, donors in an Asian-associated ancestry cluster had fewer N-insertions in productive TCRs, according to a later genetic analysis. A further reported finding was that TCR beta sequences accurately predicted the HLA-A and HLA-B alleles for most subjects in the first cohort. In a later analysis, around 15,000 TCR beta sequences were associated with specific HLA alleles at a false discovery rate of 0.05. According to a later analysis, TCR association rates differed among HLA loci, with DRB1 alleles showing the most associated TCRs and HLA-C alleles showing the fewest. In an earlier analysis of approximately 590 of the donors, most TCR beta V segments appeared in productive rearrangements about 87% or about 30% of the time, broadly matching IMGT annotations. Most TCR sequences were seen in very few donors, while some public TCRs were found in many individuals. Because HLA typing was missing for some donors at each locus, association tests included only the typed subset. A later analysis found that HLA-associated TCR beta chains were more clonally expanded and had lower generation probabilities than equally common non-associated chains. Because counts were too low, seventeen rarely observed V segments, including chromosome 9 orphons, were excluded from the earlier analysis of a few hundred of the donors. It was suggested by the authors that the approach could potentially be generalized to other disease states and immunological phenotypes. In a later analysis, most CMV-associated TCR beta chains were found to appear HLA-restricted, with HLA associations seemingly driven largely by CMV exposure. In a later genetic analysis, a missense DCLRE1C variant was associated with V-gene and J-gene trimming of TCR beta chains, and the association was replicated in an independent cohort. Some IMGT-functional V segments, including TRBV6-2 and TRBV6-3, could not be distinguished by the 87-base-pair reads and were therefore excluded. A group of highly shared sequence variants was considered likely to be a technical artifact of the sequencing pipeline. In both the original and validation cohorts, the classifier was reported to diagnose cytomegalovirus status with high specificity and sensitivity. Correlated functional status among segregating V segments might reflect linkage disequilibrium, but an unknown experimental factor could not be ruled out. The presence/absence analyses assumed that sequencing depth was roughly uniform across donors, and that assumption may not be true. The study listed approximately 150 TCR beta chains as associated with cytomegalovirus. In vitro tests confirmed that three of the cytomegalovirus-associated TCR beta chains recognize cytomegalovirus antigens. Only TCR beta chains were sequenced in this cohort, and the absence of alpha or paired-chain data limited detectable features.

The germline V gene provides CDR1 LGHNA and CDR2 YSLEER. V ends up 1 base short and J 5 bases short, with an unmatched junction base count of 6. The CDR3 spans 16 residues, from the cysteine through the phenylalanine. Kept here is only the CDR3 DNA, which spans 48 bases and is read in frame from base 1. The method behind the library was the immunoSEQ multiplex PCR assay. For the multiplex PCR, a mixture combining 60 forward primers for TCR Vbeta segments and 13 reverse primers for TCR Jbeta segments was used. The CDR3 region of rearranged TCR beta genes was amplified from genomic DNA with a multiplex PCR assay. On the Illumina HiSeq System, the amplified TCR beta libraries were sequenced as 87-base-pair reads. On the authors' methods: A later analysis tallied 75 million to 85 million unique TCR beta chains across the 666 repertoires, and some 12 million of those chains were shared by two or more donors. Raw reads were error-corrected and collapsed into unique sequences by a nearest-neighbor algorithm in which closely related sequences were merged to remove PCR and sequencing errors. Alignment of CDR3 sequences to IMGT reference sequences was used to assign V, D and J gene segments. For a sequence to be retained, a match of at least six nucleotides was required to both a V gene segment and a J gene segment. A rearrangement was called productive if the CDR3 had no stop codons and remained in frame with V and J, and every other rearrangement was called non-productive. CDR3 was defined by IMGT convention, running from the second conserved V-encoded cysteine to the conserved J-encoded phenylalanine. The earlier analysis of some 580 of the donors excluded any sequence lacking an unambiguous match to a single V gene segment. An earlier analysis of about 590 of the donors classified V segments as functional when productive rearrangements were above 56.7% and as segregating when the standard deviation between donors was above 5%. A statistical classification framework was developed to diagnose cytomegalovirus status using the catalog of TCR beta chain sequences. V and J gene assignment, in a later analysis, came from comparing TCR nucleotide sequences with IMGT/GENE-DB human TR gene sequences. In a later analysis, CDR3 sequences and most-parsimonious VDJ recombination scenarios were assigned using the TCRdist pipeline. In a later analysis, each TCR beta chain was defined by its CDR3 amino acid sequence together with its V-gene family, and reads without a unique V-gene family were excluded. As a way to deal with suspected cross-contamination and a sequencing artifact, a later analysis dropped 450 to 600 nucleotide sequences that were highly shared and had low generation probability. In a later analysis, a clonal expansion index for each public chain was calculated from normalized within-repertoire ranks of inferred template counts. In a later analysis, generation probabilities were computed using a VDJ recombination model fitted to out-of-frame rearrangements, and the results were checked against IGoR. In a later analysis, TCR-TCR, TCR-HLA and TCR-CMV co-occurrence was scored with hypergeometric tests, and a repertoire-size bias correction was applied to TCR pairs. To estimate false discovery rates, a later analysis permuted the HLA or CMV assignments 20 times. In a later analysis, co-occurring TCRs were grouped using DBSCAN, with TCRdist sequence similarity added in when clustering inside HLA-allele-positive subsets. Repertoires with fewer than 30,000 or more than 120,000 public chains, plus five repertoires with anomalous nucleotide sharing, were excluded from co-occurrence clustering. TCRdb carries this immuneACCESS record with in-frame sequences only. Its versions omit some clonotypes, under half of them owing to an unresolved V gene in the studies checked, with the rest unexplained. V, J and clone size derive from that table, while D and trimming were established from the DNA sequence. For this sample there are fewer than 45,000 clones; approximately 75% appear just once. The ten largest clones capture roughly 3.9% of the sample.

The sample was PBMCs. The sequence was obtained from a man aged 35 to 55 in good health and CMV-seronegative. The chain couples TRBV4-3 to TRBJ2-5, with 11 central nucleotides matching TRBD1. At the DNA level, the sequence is TGCGCCAGCAGCCAAGGGACAGGGGGCGGTGGGGAGACCCAGTACTTC. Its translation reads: CASSQGTGGGGETQYF.